Listed below are T cell receptor beta chains from one sample, sequenced in a study of cytotoxic CD8 clonotypes in ibrutinib-treated CLL. The data were produced by immunoSEQ multiplex PCR, yet TCRdb's version contains in-frame clones alone and is incomplete. The repertoire holds some 200,000 clones, with about two thirds as singletons. This specimen consisted of PBMCs, obtained after 24 months of ibrutinib treatment. The source of these receptors is a human donor with chronic lymphocytic leukemia. Each CDR3 is given with its conserved first and last residue. The D gene is left open where the match is weak. The size entry is marked missing in some rows and otherwise reads once, few, many or a size class.

DNA: TGTGCCTGGAGTGTACTTCGGGAGACCCAGTACTTC
CDR3: CAWSVLRETQYF
V: TRBV30
J: TRBJ2-5
D: NA
size: NA

DNA: TGCGCCAGCAGCCAACTAGGGGAGGGCCTGATCTACAATGAGCAGTTCTTC
CDR3: CASSQLGEGLIYNEQFF
V: TRBV4-3
J: TRBJ2-1
D: TRBD2
size: NA

DNA: TGTGCCAGCAGCTTCCCTAGCGGAACCTACAATGAGCAGTTCTTC
CDR3: CASSFPSGTYNEQFF
V: TRBV7-2
J: TRBJ2-1
D: TRBD2
size: NA

DNA: TGTGCCAGCAGTTCATACCGGACTAGCGGGAGTTGGGTGGACGAGCAGTACTTC
CDR3: CASSSYRTSGSWVDEQYF
V: TRBV27
J: TRBJ2-7
D: TRBD2
size: once

DNA: TGTGCCAGCAGTGAAGGCCCTTCCGAGCAGTACTTC
CDR3: CASSEGPSEQYF
V: TRBV6-1
J: TRBJ2-7
D: NA
size: NA

DNA: TGTGCCTGGAGTCCGGGACACGAAAGGGGAAACACCATATATTTT
CDR3: CAWSPGHERGNTIYF
V: TRBV30
J: TRBJ1-3
D: NA
size: NA

DNA: TGTGCCAGCAGTTTAGGGCGGTACTACAATGAGCAGTTCTTC
CDR3: CASSLGRYYNEQFF
V: TRBV27
J: TRBJ2-1
D: NA
size: NA

DNA: TGCAGTGCTCGGACCCAAGAGACCCAGTACTTC
CDR3: CSARTQETQYF
V: TRBV20-1
J: TRBJ2-5
D: NA
size: NA

DNA: TGTGCCAGCAGCTTACGTGAGCTGGGAACTAATGAAAAACTGTTTTTT
CDR3: CASSLRELGTNEKLFF
V: TRBV7-6
J: TRBJ1-4
D: NA
size: NA

DNA: TGCGCCAGCAGCCCCCCAGGTAGCGGAGACGAGCAGTACTTC
CDR3: CASSPPGSGDEQYF
V: TRBV4-1
J: TRBJ2-7
D: NA
size: NA

DNA: TGTGCCAGCAGTTTTAGCGGCTCCTACGAGCAGTACTTC
CDR3: CASSFSGSYEQYF
V: TRBV27
J: TRBJ2-7
D: NA
size: NA

DNA: TGCGCCAGCAGCCGAACTAGCTACAATGAGCAGTTCTTC
CDR3: CASSRTSYNEQFF
V: TRBV4-3
J: TRBJ2-1
D: NA
size: NA

DNA: TGTGCCAGTAGTATAGTTCCAGGGGAGGAGACCCAGTACTTC
CDR3: CASSIVPGEETQYF
V: TRBV19
J: TRBJ2-5
D: NA
size: NA

DNA: TGTGCCAGCAGCTTAGAGTTTAGGGGCGGCACCGGGGAGCTGTTTTTT
CDR3: CASSLEFRGGTGELFF
V: TRBV7-2
J: TRBJ2-2
D: NA
size: NA

DNA: TGCGCCAGCAGCTTCCTGCCCGCGACAGTAGGGGGGGAGGCCCAGTACTTC
CDR3: CASSFLPATVGGEAQYF
V: TRBV5-1
J: TRBJ2-5
D: NA
size: NA

DNA: TGTGCCAGCAGCCGGGACGGCCACTCCTACGAGCAGTACTTC
CDR3: CASSRDGHSYEQYF
V: TRBV6-1
J: TRBJ2-7
D: NA
size: NA

DNA: TGTGCCAGCAGTCAGCAATGGGGACATCAGCCCCAGCATTTT
CDR3: CASSQQWGHQPQHF
V: TRBV27
J: TRBJ1-5
D: NA
size: NA

DNA: TGCGCCAGCAGCCAACAGGGGATCGACGCATCTGGGGCCAACGTCCTGACTTTC
CDR3: CASSQQGIDASGANVLTF
V: TRBV5-1
J: TRBJ2-6
D: TRBD1
size: NA

DNA: TGTGCCAGCAGTAGGACAAGAGCACCATCCTACGAGCAGTACTTC
CDR3: CASSRTRAPSYEQYF
V: TRBV27
J: TRBJ2-7
D: NA
size: NA

DNA: TGTGCCAGCAGTGCGTGGGGGCCGGCGGGAACAGATACGCAGTATTTT
CDR3: CASSAWGPAGTDTQYF
V: TRBV27
J: TRBJ2-3
D: NA
size: few

DNA: TGTGCCAGCAGCCAAGGGGGACAGGCAGAAGCTTTCTTT
CDR3: CASSQGGQAEAFF
V: TRBV4-2
J: TRBJ1-1
D: TRBD1
size: NA

DNA: TGCGCCAGCAGCTTGACGGGACATTCGGCATCCACTGAAGCTTTCTTT
CDR3: CASSLTGHSASTEAFF
V: TRBV5-1
J: TRBJ1-1
D: NA
size: NA

DNA: TGCGCCAGCAGCCAAGATGGCAGGGGAATCTATGGCTACACCTTC
CDR3: CASSQDGRGIYGYTF
V: TRBV4-3
J: TRBJ1-2
D: NA
size: few

DNA: TGTGCCAGCAGCCGGGACAGTTACCAAGAGACCCAGTACTTC
CDR3: CASSRDSYQETQYF
V: TRBV7-3
J: TRBJ2-5
D: TRBD1
size: once

DNA: TGTGCCAGCAGCTTGATTGGGTTTGATCAGCCCCAGCATTTT
CDR3: CASSLIGFDQPQHF
V: TRBV5-5
J: TRBJ1-5
D: NA
size: once

DNA: TGTGCCAGCAGCTTAGATGCAGGGGTTGAAAAACTGTTTTTT
CDR3: CASSLDAGVEKLFF
V: TRBV11-2
J: TRBJ1-4
D: NA
size: few

DNA: TGTGCCAGCAGCGTAGCTACCCGGGCTAGCGGGACTAACTACGAGCAGTACTTC
CDR3: CASSVATRASGTNYEQYF
V: TRBV9
J: TRBJ2-7
D: TRBD2
size: NA

DNA: TGCGCCAGCAGCCCGCTCGGGAGGGCCTCCTACAATGAGCAGTTCTTC
CDR3: CASSPLGRASYNEQFF
V: TRBV4-1
J: TRBJ2-1
D: TRBD2
size: NA

DNA: TGCGCCAGCAGCCACCGGGGCCTAGCGGGAGGGCCCTACAATGAGCAGTTCTTC
CDR3: CASSHRGLAGGPYNEQFF
V: TRBV4-1
J: TRBJ2-1
D: TRBD2
size: few

DNA: TGTGCCAGCAGCCACGGGGGGGCCGAGCAGTACTTC
CDR3: CASSHGGAEQYF
V: TRBV5-6
J: TRBJ2-7
D: TRBD2
size: NA

DNA: TGTGCCAGCAGTTTCGGACAGGGGTCCTACGAGCAGTACTTC
CDR3: CASSFGQGSYEQYF
V: TRBV9
J: TRBJ2-7
D: TRBD1
size: few

DNA: TGTGCCAGCAGCCCGACTAGCGGATACACAGATACGCAGTATTTT
CDR3: CASSPTSGYTDTQYF
V: TRBV5-4
J: TRBJ2-3
D: TRBD2
size: NA

DNA: TGTGCCAGTCAGAGACTACTCACAGATACGCAGTATTTT
CDR3: CASQRLLTDTQYF
V: TRBV10-3
J: TRBJ2-3
D: NA
size: NA

DNA: TGTGCCAGCAGTTACTCATCCCCCACAGAGACCCAGTACTTC
CDR3: CASSYSSPTETQYF
V: TRBV6-5
J: TRBJ2-5
D: NA
size: NA

DNA: TGTGCCAGCAGTTACTCCCTGGGACAGGACGATGGGACCCAGTACTTC
CDR3: CASSYSLGQDDGTQYF
V: TRBV6-5
J: TRBJ2-5
D: TRBD1
size: NA

DNA: TGCGCCAGCAGCCAAGATCACAGGACCTCAGGGCAGCCCCAGCATTTT
CDR3: CASSQDHRTSGQPQHF
V: TRBV4-3
J: TRBJ1-5
D: NA
size: few

DNA: TGTGCCTGGAGTGTAGCTCTCGGGAGATATAGCAATCAGCCCCAGCATTTT
CDR3: CAWSVALGRYSNQPQHF
V: TRBV30
J: TRBJ1-5
D: NA
size: NA

DNA: TGTGCCAGCAGCTTAGTCCTCTCCGAGCAGTACTTC
CDR3: CASSLVLSEQYF
V: TRBV7-9
J: TRBJ2-7
D: NA
size: NA

DNA: TGCAGCGTAAATAGCGGGATGGCCTACAATGGGCAGTTCTTC
CDR3: CSVNSGMAYNGQFF
V: TRBV29-1
J: TRBJ2-1
D: TRBD2
size: NA

DNA: TGTGCCAGCAGCTTGATGACAGGGGGTGATGAAAAACTGTTTTTT
CDR3: CASSLMTGGDEKLFF
V: TRBV5-4
J: TRBJ1-4
D: TRBD1
size: NA

DNA: TGCGCCAGCAGCCCGGAAGGGTTGCGGGAGTTCAACACCGGGGAGCTGTTTTTT
CDR3: CASSPEGLREFNTGELFF
V: TRBV5-1
J: TRBJ2-2
D: TRBD2
size: few

DNA: TGTGCCAGCAGCGTTCGTAGCGAGAACACCGGGGAGCTGTTTTTT
CDR3: CASSVRSENTGELFF
V: TRBV9
J: TRBJ2-2
D: NA
size: NA

DNA: TGTGCCAGCTCACTGTGGTGGCGGACCTACAATGAGCAGTTCTTC
CDR3: CASSLWWRTYNEQFF
V: TRBV18
J: TRBJ2-1
D: NA
size: NA

DNA: TGTGCCAGCAGCCAAGATGCTGGGGCCAACGTCCTGACTTTC
CDR3: CASSQDAGANVLTF
V: TRBV4-2
J: TRBJ2-6
D: NA
size: NA

DNA: TGCAGCGTTGAAAATAAAACTATAGAAACTGGCGAGCAGTACTTC
CDR3: CSVENKTIETGEQYF
V: TRBV29-1
J: TRBJ2-7
D: NA
size: NA

DNA: TGTGCCAGCAGCAAGGGGTCAGGGGGGACAGATACGCAGTATTTT
CDR3: CASSKGSGGTDTQYF
V: TRBV7-2
J: TRBJ2-3
D: NA
size: few

DNA: TGTGCCAGCTCACCAACTTCCCTGACTAGCGGGAGCCCGGTAACCTTC
CDR3: CASSPTSLTSGSPVTF
V: TRBV18
J: TRBJ2-7
D: TRBD2
size: NA

DNA: TGTGCCACCAGGGGAAGGCAATCTGAGCAGTTCTTC
CDR3: CATRGRQSEQFF
V: TRBV15
J: TRBJ2-1
D: NA
size: NA

DNA: TGCGCCAGCAGCCAAGTTTTCAACCAAGAGACCCAGTACTTC
CDR3: CASSQVFNQETQYF
V: TRBV4-1
J: TRBJ2-5
D: NA
size: NA

DNA: TGTGCTAGTGGTTCAACGGACAGAGAGACCCAGTACTTC
CDR3: CASGSTDRETQYF
V: TRBV12-5
J: TRBJ2-5
D: NA
size: NA

DNA: TGCAGCGTTGTCCAGGGGGGTTTCGGGGAGCTGTTTTTT
CDR3: CSVVQGGFGELFF
V: TRBV29-1
J: TRBJ2-2
D: NA
size: NA

DNA: TGTGCCAGTAGTATTTTAGAGAACACTGAAGCTTTCTTT
CDR3: CASSILENTEAFF
V: TRBV19
J: TRBJ1-1
D: NA
size: few

DNA: TGTGCCAGCAGCTGGAGCGGGGTCGAGCAGTACTTC
CDR3: CASSWSGVEQYF
V: TRBV7-9
J: TRBJ2-7
D: TRBD2
size: NA